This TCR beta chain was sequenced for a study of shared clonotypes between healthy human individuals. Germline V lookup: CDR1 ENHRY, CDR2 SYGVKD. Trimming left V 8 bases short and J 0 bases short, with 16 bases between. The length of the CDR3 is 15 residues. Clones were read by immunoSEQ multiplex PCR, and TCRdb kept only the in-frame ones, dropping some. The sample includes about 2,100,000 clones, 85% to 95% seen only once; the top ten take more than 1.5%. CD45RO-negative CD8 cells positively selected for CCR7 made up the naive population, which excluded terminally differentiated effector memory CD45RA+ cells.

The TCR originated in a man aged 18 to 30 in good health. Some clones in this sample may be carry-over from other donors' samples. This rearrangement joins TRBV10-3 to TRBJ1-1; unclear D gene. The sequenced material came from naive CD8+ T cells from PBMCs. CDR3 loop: CAIRPTTTVNTEAFF. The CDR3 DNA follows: TGTGCCATCCGGCCCACAACTACAGTGAACACTGAAGCTTTCTTT.